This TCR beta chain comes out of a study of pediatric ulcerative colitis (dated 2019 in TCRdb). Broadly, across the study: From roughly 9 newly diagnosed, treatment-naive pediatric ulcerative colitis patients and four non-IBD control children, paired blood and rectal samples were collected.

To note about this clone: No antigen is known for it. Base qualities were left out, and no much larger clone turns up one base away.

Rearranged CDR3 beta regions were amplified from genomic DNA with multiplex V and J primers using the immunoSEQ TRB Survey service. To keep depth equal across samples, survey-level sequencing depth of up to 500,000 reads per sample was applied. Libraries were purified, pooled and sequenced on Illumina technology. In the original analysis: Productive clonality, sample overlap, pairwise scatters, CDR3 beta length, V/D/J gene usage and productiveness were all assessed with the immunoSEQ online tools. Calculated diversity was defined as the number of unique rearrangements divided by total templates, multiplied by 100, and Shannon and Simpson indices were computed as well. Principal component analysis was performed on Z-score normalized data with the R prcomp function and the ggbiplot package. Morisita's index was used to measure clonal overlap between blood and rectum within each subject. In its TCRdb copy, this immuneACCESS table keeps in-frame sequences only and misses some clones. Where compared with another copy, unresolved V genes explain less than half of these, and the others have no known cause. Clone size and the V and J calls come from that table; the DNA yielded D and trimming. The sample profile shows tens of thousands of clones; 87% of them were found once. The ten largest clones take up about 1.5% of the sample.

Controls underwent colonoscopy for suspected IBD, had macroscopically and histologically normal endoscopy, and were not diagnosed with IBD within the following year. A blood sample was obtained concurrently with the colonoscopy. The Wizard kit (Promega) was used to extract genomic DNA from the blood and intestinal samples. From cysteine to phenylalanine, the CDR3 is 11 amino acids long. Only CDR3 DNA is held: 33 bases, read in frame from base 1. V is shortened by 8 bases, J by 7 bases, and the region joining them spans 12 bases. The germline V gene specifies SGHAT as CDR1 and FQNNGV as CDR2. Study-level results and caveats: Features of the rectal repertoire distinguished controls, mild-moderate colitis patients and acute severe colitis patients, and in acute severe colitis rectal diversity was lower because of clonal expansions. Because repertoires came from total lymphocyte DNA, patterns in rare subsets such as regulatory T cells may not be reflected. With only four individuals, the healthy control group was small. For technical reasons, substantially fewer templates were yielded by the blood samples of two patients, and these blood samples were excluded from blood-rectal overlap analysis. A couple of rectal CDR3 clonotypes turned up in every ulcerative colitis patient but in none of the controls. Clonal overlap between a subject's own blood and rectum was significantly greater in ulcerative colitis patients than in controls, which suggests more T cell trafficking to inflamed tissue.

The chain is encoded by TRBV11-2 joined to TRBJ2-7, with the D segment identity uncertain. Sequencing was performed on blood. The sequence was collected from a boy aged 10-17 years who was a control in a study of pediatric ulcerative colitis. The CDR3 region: CASQSQVEQYF. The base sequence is TGTGCCAGCCAAAGTCAGGTAGAGCAGTACTTC.